This is a list of T cell receptor beta chains from one sample in a study of T cell responses to AZD1222 COVID-19 vaccine. The data were produced by immunoSEQ multiplex PCR, yet TCRdb's version contains in-frame clones alone and is incomplete. This table holds around 160,000 clones, about 81% found once. This material consisted of peripheral blood, taken on day 0 of MenACWY control vaccination. These receptors were collected from an adult in good health. CDR3s include the opening cysteine and the closing phenylalanine or tryptophan. A D gene is named only where the DNA matches it firmly. The size field is filled for only some rows; it gives once, few, many or a size class.

>-|TRBJ1-3|-|TRBV9|15
TGTGCCAGCAGCGTAGGTCTAGGACAAGGAAACACCATATATTTT
CASSVGLGQGNTIYF
>-|TRBJ1-1|-|TRBV29-1|11
TGCAGCGTTCACCAGAACACTGAAGCTTTCTTT
CSVHQNTEAFF
>TRBD1|TRBJ1-1|-|TRBV28|17
TGTGCCAGCAGTCCTGCCGGGACAGGGGGCGCGAAGACTGAAGCTTTCTTT
CASSPAGTGGAKTEAFF
>-|TRBJ1-2|-|TRBV19|14
TGTGCCAGTAGTATAACCAGGGCCAACTATGGCTACACCTTC
CASSITRANYGYTF
>TRBD1|TRBJ1-3|few|TRBV4-1|17
TGCGCCAGCAGGCCGACAGGGTTTTACGGAAGCAGAAACACCATATATTTT
CASRPTGFYGSRNTIYF
>TRBD1|TRBJ1-4|-|TRBV25-1|12
TGTGCCAGCCGGGACAGGCGAGAAAAACTGTTTTTT
CASRDRREKLFF
>-|TRBJ1-1|-|TRBV7-9|13
TGTGCCAGCAGCTTAAGGAGCGACACTGAAGCTTTCTTT
CASSLRSDTEAFF
>-|TRBJ2-3|-|TRBV12-5|16
TGTGCTAGTGGTTTGGGAGCGGAGAGTAGCACAGATACGCAGTATTTT
CASGLGAESSTDTQYF
>-|TRBJ2-1|-|TRBV9|13
TGTGCCAGCAGCGTACAGGACTACAATGAGCAGTTCTTC
CASSVQDYNEQFF
>-|TRBJ2-3|-|TRBV6-5|14
TGTGCCAGCAGAGTACAGGGCGGTAAGGATACGCAGTATTTT
CASRVQGGKDTQYF
>-|TRBJ1-2|once|TRBV9|17
TGTGCCAGCAGCGTAGCGGGCGCGACAGCGGATTACTATGGCTACACCTTC
CASSVAGATADYYGYTF
>TRBD1|TRBJ2-5|-|TRBV18|15
TGTGCCAGCTCACCACGACAGGGACCACAAGAGACCCAGTACTTC
CASSPRQGPQETQYF
>-|TRBJ1-1|-|TRBV4-2|14
TGTGCCAGCAGCCACGGGGACCGGGACACTGAAGCTTTCTTT
CASSHGDRDTEAFF
>-|TRBJ1-1|-|TRBV9|17
TGTGCCAGCAGCGTAAGCCCGGGGTCAGGGCTGAACACTGAAGCTTTCTTT
CASSVSPGSGLNTEAFF
>-|TRBJ1-4|few|TRBV9|14
TGTGCCAGCAGCGTAGGACAGGTGGGAGAAAAACTGTTTTTT
CASSVGQVGEKLFF
>-|TRBJ2-1|-|TRBV2|15
TGTGCCAGCAGTGTTGAACAGGGCTCCTACAATGAGCAGTTCTTC
CASSVEQGSYNEQFF
>-|TRBJ2-1|-|TRBV5-1|13
TGCGCCAGCAGCTTGGTCGTCGGGGAGGAGCAGTTCTTC
CASSLVVGEEQFF
>-|TRBJ2-2|-|TRBV7-2|14
TGTGCCAGCAGCTTGGGATCCTACACCGGGGAGCTGTTTTTT
CASSLGSYTGELFF